These 10 T cell receptor beta chains share one sample of origin, sequenced in a study of T-cell memory formation after mild COVID-19. TCRdb re-called the 5' RACE reads through MiXCR, storing one row per CDR3 protein. The sample has around 200,000 distinct CDR3 sequences, less than 20% seen once. Material: PBMCs or a T cell subset sorted from them (not recorded which). These receptors came from a young man who had mild COVID-19 (a few samples of this study predate the infection). Cell type and time point are not known.

In its sample, this clonotype was seen many times. J is TRBJ1-2 and V is TRBV4-3, with D hard to call. The V gene lost 3 bases and the J gene lost 4 bases, with 15 bases spanning the gap. The germline V gene has CDR1 LGHNA and CDR2 YSLEER. The CDR3 length is 15 residues. CDR3 nucleotides: TGCGCCAGCAGCCATTCCTCCACATATATCTATGGCTACACCTTC. Its translation is CASSHSSTYIYGYTF.

The CDR3 is CASSATGNSPLHF. In DNA form, the CDR3 reads TGTGCCAGCAGCGCGACCGGTAATTCACCCCTCCACTTT. The rearrangement uses TRBV11-3 and TRBJ1-6; D not resolved. The length of the CDR3 is 13 residues. The germline V and J ends were trimmed by 5 bases and 6 bases, with 8 bases remaining between them. Germline V gene lookup returns CDR1 SGHNT and CDR2 YENEEA.

This clonotype was seen more than once but under ten times. The gene calls are TRBV10-3 and TRBJ1-2; TRBD1 might be the D (5 bases). Germline V gene lookup returns CDR1 ENHRY and CDR2 SYGVKD. The V gene lost 2 bases and the J gene lost 6 bases, with 13 bases spanning the gap. This CDR3 is 14 amino acids long. The CDR3 bases are TGTGCCATCAGTGAGGCAGGGCCATTGAATGGCTACACCTTC. This gives the protein CAISEAGPLNGYTF.

The chain links TRBV24-1 to TRBJ2-1, with TRBD1 identical over 9 bases. The CDR3 covers 17 residues. Unmatched junction bases numbered 11, after V lost 3 bases and J lost 6 bases. Germline loops: CDR1 KGHDR, CDR2 SFDVKD. CDR3 amino acids: CATSDPEPGQGFNEQFF. CDR3 nucleotides: TGTGCCACCAGTGATCCAGAACCGGGACAGGGATTCAATGAGCAGTTCTTC.

In its sample, this clonotype was seen a few times. J is TRBJ2-3 and V is TRBV7-3, with 7 bases that match TRBD1. J gave up 2 bases and V 9 bases, and 5 bases lay outside the gene matches. The CDR3 is 13 residues long. The germline CDR1 and CDR2 sequences are SGHTA and FQGTGA. The CDR3, as DNA: TGTGCCAGAAAGGGACAGAACACAGATACGCAGTATTTT. Translated, it gives CARKGQNTDTQYF.

In its sample, this clonotype was seen a few times. V and J are TRBV27 and TRBJ1-2; TRBD1 is a possible D gene (6 bases). CDR3 length equals 15 residues. The germline CDR1 and CDR2 sequences are MNHEY and SMNVEV (reference sequence). V lost 6 bases and J 8 bases, leaving 22 bases between the germline ends. The CDR3: CASSLQGSRRGGYTF. The CDR3 DNA follows: TGTGCCAGCAGCTTACAGGGATCCAGGAGGGGGGGCTACACCTTC.

This chain joins TRBV20-1 and TRBJ2-7; possible D gene TRBD2, 5 bases. The CDR3 loop spans 17 amino acids. Per germline, CDR1 DFQATT and CDR2 SNEGSKA (reference sequence). Trimming took 3 bases from V and 1 from J, leaving 22 bases between them. The CDR3 DNA follows: TGCAGTGCTAGTGGTAGAACTAGTCGGTCAGGATCCTACGAGCAGTACGTC. Protein product: CSASGRTSRSGSYEQYV.

The chain uses TRBV9 and TRBJ1-2; 8 positions agree with TRBD1. With V trimmed by 3 bases and J by 3 bases, 4 bases remained unmatched. The CDR3 consists of 14 residues. CDR1 SGDLS and CDR2 YYNGEE come from the germline V gene. The CDR3 DNA reads as TGTGCCAGCAGCGCCTGGACAGGGCACTATGGCTACACCTTC. The encoded protein is CASSAWTGHYGYTF.

The CDR3 DNA reads TGTGCCAGCAGTTTATCGGTAGGGTGGGGGACTGAAGCTTTCTTT. It yields the protein CASSLSVGWGTEAFF. The gene calls are TRBV27 and TRBJ1-1, with TRBD1 as a possible D gene (5 bases). The CDR3 runs to 15 residues. Trimming stripped 0 bases from V and 5 bases from J, with 13 bases between. Germline CDR1 MNHEY, CDR2 SMNVEV (reference sequence).

This clonotype has a handful of counts. The J gene is TRBJ2-7, the V gene TRBV7-8; TRBD1 matches 9 bases. Germline V gene sequence: CDR1 SGHVS, CDR2 FQNEAQ. This CDR3 spans 14 amino acids. V lost 2 bases, J lost 3 bases, and 2 bases stayed unmatched. The CDR3 region has the DNA TGTGCCAGCAGCTTAATGGGACAGGGCTACGAGCAGTACTTC. This gives the protein CASSLMGQGYEQYF.